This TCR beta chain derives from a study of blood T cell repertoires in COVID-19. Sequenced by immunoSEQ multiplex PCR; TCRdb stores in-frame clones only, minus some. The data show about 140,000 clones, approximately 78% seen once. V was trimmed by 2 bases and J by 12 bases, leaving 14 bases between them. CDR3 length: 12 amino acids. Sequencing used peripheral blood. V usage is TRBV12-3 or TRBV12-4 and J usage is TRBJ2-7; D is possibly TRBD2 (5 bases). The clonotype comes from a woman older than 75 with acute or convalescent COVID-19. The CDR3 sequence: CASSLLKGVMYF. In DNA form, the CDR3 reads TGTGCCAGCAGTTTATTAAAGGGAGTGATGTACTTC.